This record covers a single T cell receptor (beta chain). Per germline, CDR1 SGHRS and CDR2 YFSETQ. The CDR3 has 15 residues. Losses at the gene ends were 2 bases for V and 5 bases for J; bases not matched to a gene: 7. The source of the sample is a study of blood T cell repertoires in COVID-19. Study as a whole: The origin of the acute and convalescent COVID-19 samples was the United States, Italy and Spain.

Per the original methods: The authors estimated nucleated cell counts from reference gene primer amplification. Sequencing was performed with immunoSEQ multiplex PCR; in TCRdb, only in-frame clones are kept and a portion is missing. V, J and clone size are taken as reported in that table, and D and trimming were inferred from the DNA itself. The sample has approximately 410,000 clones, about nine tenths seen once. This receptor was obtained from a woman between 25 and 40 years old with active or convalescent COVID-19. Specimen: peripheral blood. This rearrangement joins TRBV5-1 to TRBJ2-5; TRBD1 matches at 9 bases. CDR3: CASSLATGGGETQYF. For the CDR3, the DNA is TGCGCCAGCAGCTTAGCGACAGGGGGTGGTGAGACCCAGTACTTC. The full variable domain, in which reference TRBV5-1 and TRBJ2-5 provide the parts outside the CDR3, is KAGVTQTPRYLIKTRGQQVTLSCSPISGHRSVSWYQQTPGQGLQFLFEYFSETQRNKGNFPGRFSGRQFSNSRSEMNVSTLELGDSALYLCASSLATGGGETQYFGPGTRLLVL.